This TCR beta chain is from a study of a mutant IDH1 vaccine in newly diagnosed glioma. Study-wide context: Most patients had received both radiotherapy and temozolomide, the prior options being radiotherapy, temozolomide, or both. Broader study findings: Variations in leading peripheral T cell clonotypes appeared to have no connection with pseudoprogression. Vaccine-induced immune responses occurred in approximately 93% of patients.

Indicated time point: baseline, week 1 (first vaccination visit). Treatment meaning: pre-vaccination baseline after standard-of-care therapy. The donors had new WHO grade 3 or 4 astrocytomas; these were IDH1-mutant and ATRX-lost. V trimming: 4 bases; J trimming: 7 bases; junction bases outside the gene matches: 6. The CDR3 consists of 13 residues. Germline CDR1 is SGHNT and CDR2 is YYREEE (reference sequence). TCRdb's copy holds only in-frame clones and misses some; the assay was immunoSEQ multiplex PCR. The data show approximately 100,000 clones, about 90% seen once. A word on this clone: Its specificity is unknown.

The chain joins TRBV5-4 to TRBJ2-7; 9 bases are shared with TRBD1. Specimen: PBMCs, collected from a glioma patient treated with radiotherapy, temozolomide or both. The receptor's source is a woman aged 50 to 60 with glioma. This chain's CDR3 is CASSPNRGREQYF. The CDR3 region has the DNA TGTGCCAGCAGCCCGAACAGGGGGCGAGAGCAGTACTTC.